This T cell receptor (beta chain) was obtained from a study of T cell responses to AZD1222 COVID-19 vaccine. Overall study findings and caveats: Donor demographics were predominantly white British with a female majority; clonal diversity may be underestimated. In the spike-specific TCR repertoire, nearly half reportedly target unmutated variant regions.

The CDR3 sequence is 14 residues long. Germline CDR1 is MNHNY and CDR2 is SVGAGI (reference sequence). V shed 7 bases and J shed 1 base, with 11 bases lying between them. Using immunoSEQ multiplex PCR, the repertoire was profiled, and TCRdb retains in-frame clones only, with some absent. Here the sample spans approximately 67,000 clones, 89% being singletons. Note on this clone: No antigen is known for it.

Here the sequenced sample was peripheral blood, taken 28 days after the second AZD1222 dose. V usage is TRBV6-6 and J usage is TRBJ1-5, with D hard to call. The sequence was collected from an adult who received the AZD1222 COVID-19 vaccine. This chain's CDR3 is CASTLGGSNQPQHF. CDR3 bases: TGTGCCAGCACCCTGGGCGGGAGCAATCAGCCCCAGCATTTT.